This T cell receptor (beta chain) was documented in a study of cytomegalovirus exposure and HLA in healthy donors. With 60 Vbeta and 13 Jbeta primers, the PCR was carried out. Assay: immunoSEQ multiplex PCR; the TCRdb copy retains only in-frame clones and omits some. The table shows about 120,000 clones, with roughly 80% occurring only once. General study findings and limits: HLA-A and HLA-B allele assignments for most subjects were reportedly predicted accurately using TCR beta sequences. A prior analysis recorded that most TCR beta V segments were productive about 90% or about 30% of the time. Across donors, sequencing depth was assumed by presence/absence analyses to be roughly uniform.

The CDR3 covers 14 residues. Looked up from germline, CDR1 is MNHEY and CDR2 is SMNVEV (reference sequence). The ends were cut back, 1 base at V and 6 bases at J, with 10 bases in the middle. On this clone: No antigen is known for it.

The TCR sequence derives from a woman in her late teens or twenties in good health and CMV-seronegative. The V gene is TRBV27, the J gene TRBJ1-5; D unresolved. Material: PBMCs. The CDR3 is CASSLWGGGQPQHF. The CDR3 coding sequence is TGTGCCAGCAGTTTATGGGGAGGCGGTCAGCCCCAGCATTTT.